The clone carrying this TCR beta chain was seen ten or more times. Per the germline V gene, CDR1 is DFQATT and CDR2 is SNEGSKA (reference sequence). The CDR3 extends over 14 amino acids. Trimming shortened V by 1 base and J by 3 bases, and 12 bases separated the two germline ends. This sample was included in a study of blood T cells in healthy people across ages. Isolation of PBMCs gave at least 7 million cells per sample. A sample-barcoded 5' primer and a J-beta primer mix were used in a second PCR of roughly 7 to 11 cycles. Every single cDNA molecule received a tag from a template-switch adaptor with 12 random nucleotides. TCRdb reprocessed the 5' RACE reads with MiXCR, giving one entry per CDR3 protein. The sample gives 630,000 or so distinct CDR3 sequences, 25% to 35% of which show up once; around 16% is in the top ten.

The material sequenced was blood. The V and J genes are TRBV20-1 and TRBJ1-1; tentatively, D is TRBD1 (6 bases). The origin of this receptor is a woman of 80 years or more in good health. The CDR3 DNA reads as TGCAGTGCTAGAGTAGGGGGTCAGCACACTGAAGCTTTCTTT. Residues: CSARVGGQHTEAFF.